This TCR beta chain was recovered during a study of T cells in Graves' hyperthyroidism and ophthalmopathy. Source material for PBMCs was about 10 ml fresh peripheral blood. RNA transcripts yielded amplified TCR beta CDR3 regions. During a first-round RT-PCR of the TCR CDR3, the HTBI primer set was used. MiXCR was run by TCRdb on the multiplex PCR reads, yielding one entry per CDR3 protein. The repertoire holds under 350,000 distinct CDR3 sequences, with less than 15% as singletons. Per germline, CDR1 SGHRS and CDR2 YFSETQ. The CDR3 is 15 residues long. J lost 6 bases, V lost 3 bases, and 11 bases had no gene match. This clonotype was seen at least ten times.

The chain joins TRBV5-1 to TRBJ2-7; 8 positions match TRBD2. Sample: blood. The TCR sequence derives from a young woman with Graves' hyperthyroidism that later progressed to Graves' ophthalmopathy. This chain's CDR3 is CASSSSGSSVGEQYF. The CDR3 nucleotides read TGCGCCAGCAGCTCAAGCGGGAGCTCGGTAGGCGAGCAGTACTTC.